These 16 T cell receptor beta chains were all obtained from the same sample, sequenced in a study of blood T cell repertoires in COVID-19. The table came from immunoSEQ multiplex PCR; TCRdb's copy has only in-frame clones and leaves some out. The table lists around 260,000 clones, 70% to 90% of them singletons. Material: PBMCs or T cells enriched from blood (not recorded which). The receptors were sampled from a woman under 40 who had recovered from COVID-19.

The gene calls are TRBV5-1 and TRBJ1-2; the match to TRBD1 covers 7 bases. Germline V gives CDR1 SGHRS, CDR2 YFSETQ. J gave up 6 bases and V 0 bases, and 11 bases lay outside the gene matches. CDR3 size: 16 residues. The chain's CDR3 is CASSLEAPPQGNGYTF. DNA of the CDR3: TGCGCCAGCAGCTTGGAGGCGCCCCCACAGGGGAATGGCTACACCTTC.

The chain has TRBV18 and TRBJ1-2; TRBD1 is a possible D gene (6 bases). CDR1 is KGHSH and CDR2 is LQKENI in the germline V gene. V lost 3 bases to trimming and J lost 5 bases, with 16 bases between them. The CDR3 length is 15 residues. CDR3: CASSPAGATPYGYTF. The CDR3 bases are TGTGCCAGCTCACCCGCGGGGGCGACTCCGTATGGCTACACCTTC.

The chain has TRBV6-2 or TRBV6-3 and TRBJ1-5, with D perhaps TRBD1 (6 bases). With 6 bases removed from V and 3 bases from J, the gap between germline ends came to 18 bases. This CDR3 is built from 16 residues. CDR1 MNHEY and CDR2 SVGEGT come from the germline V gene. CDR3 in DNA: TGTGCCAGCAGATACCAGACGACAGGACCCAATCAGCCCCAGCATTTT. Encoded protein: CASRYQTTGPNQPQHF.

This clone appeared once. J is TRBJ2-1 and V is TRBV5-4; a weak D match, TRBD2 (7 bases). This CDR3 comprises 13 residues. CDR1 is SGHNT and CDR2 is YYREEE in the germline V gene (reference sequence). Trimming left V 8 bases short and J 8 bases short, with 17 bases between. The CDR3 sequence: CASTGGPGDEQFF. CDR3 DNA sequence: TGTGCCAGTACGGGGGGCCCCGGGGATGAGCAGTTCTTC.

The V gene is TRBV7-8, the J gene TRBJ2-5, with TRBD1 matching over 7 bases. Germline V gene sequence: CDR1 SGHVS, CDR2 FQNEAQ. After removal of 5 bases from V and 2 bases from J, the junction contained 11 bases not matched to a gene. CDR3 size: 16 residues. CDR3 sequence: CASSPMTGLEQETQYF. In nucleotides, the CDR3 is TGTGCCAGCAGCCCGATGACAGGGTTGGAGCAAGAGACCCAGTACTTC.

This clone has only a few counts. The sample contains more than one DNA sequence encoding this CDR3. This chain joins TRBV6-4 and TRBJ2-3, with D tentatively TRBD2 (5 bases). Trimming took off 2 bases at V and 0 bases at J, with 6 bases between the two ends. This CDR3 region has 14 residues. Per the germline V gene, CDR1 is MRHNA and CDR2 is SNTAGT. The CDR3 region is CASSDRGSTDTQYF. The CDR3 coding sequence is TGTGCCAGCAGTGACCGGGGAAGCACAGATACGCAGTATTTT.

The gene calls are TRBV5-1 and TRBJ2-3; 15 bases line up with TRBD2. This CDR3 has 19 amino acids. The J segment lost 3 bases and the V segment lost 0 bases, leaving 8 bases of the junction unmatched. Germline-derived CDR1 and CDR2 are SGHRS and YFSETQ. The CDR3 reads CASSLAGTSGGLITDTQYF. The CDR3 DNA reads TGCGCCAGCAGCTTGGCCGGGACTAGCGGGGGGCTTATTACAGATACGCAGTATTTT. The full variable domain, with the rest looked up from reference TRBV5-1 and TRBJ2-3, is KAGVTQTPRYLIKTRGQQVTLSCSPISGHRSVSWYQQTPGQGLQFLFEYFSETQRNKGNFPGRFSGRQFSNSRSEMNVSTLELGDSALYLCASSLAGTSGGLITDTQYFGPGTRLTVL.

This sequence joins TRBV27 and TRBJ2-7, with D perhaps matching TRBD1 (6 bases). Trimming removed 5 bases at V and 7 bases at J, with 15 bases between. CDR1 is MNHEY and CDR2 is SMNVEV in the germline V gene (reference sequence). The CDR3 runs to 13 residues. The CDR3 DNA reads TGTGCCAGCAGTCCGCGTGGACAGCGAGAGCAGTACTTC. It codes for CASSPRGQREQYF.

The rearrangement uses TRBV14 and TRBJ1-1; 9 bases map to TRBD1. CDR1 and CDR2 from the germline V gene are SGHDN and FVKESK. The CDR3 sequence is 15 residues long. Losses at the gene ends were 4 bases for V and 3 bases for J; bases not matched to a gene: 6. This chain's CDR3 is CASSRIQGADTEAFF. In DNA, the CDR3 is TGTGCCAGCAGCCGAATACAGGGGGCGGACACTGAAGCTTTCTTT.

The CDR3 loop is CASRLQGRNQPQHF. As DNA, the CDR3 is TGTGCCAGCAGGCTACAGGGGCGGAATCAGCCCCAGCATTTT. This chain links TRBV27 with TRBJ1-5; the match to TRBD1 covers 7 bases. V was clipped by 6 bases and J by 4 bases; unmatched bases: 6. Germline values: CDR1 MNHEY, CDR2 SMNVEV (reference sequence). The CDR3 spans 14 residues.

The chain carries TRBV27 and TRBJ2-7; D ambiguous. Germline CDR1 is MNHEY and CDR2 is SMNVEV (reference sequence). The CDR3 length is 12 residues. Trimming removed 4 bases at V and 0 bases at J, with 4 bases between. In DNA, the CDR3 is TGTGCCAGCAGTTCCAACTCCTACGAGCAGTACTTC. Protein sequence: CASSSNSYEQYF.

The chain employs TRBV29-1 and TRBJ1-1, with TRBD1 identical over 7 bases. This CDR3 contains 14 residues. V gave up 7 bases and J gave up 1 base; unmatched junction bases: 9. Germline CDR1 and CDR2: SQVTM and ANQGSEA. The CDR3 spells CSATGRNTNTEAFF. The CDR3 DNA reads as TGCAGCGCGACAGGGCGTAATACGAACACTGAAGCTTTCTTT.

The genes are TRBV5-4 and TRBJ2-7, with a tentative D call TRBD2 (5 bases). The CDR3 extends over 12 amino acids. Germline assignment: CDR1 SGHNT and CDR2 YYREEE (reference sequence). Trimming took 0 bases from V and 6 from J, leaving 7 bases between them. The DNA of the CDR3 is TGTGCCAGCAGCTTGGTTGGAGGCGAGCAGTACTTC. Encoded protein: CASSLVGGEQYF.

The V call is TRBV19, the J call TRBJ1-6, with D unclear. V lost 1 base and J lost 7, with 14 bases in between. CDR1 and CDR2 (germline): LNHDA, SQIVND (reference sequence). The CDR3 is made up of 16 amino acids. The CDR3 here is CASSIAVHSKNSPLHF. The CDR3 DNA reads TGTGCCAGTAGTATAGCCGTCCACTCGAAAAATTCACCCCTCCACTTT.

This chain links TRBV7-8 with TRBJ2-1; D is unresolved. The germline V gene has CDR1 SGHVS and CDR2 FQNEAQ. The CDR3 runs 13 residues. V lost 7 bases to trimming and J lost 0 bases, with 7 bases between them. CDR3 bases: TGTGCCAGCACCCCTAGCTCCTACAATGAGCAGTTCTTC. Its translation: CASTPSSYNEQFF.

The chain employs TRBV5-6 and TRBJ2-5, with 10 bases aligning to TRBD2. This CDR3 region has 15 residues. The germline V gene has CDR1 SGHDT and CDR2 YYEEEE. The ends lost 4 bases at V and 2 bases at J; junction bases unmatched: 5. Here the CDR3 reads CASSPIAGGQETQYF. The CDR3 nucleotides read TGTGCCAGCAGCCCTATAGCGGGAGGACAAGAGACCCAGTACTTC.